The 18 T cell receptor beta chains below come from one sample, sequenced in a study of OX40 agonist ivuxolimab in advanced cancers. TCRdb's table, derived via immunoSEQ multiplex PCR, lists solely in-frame clones and lacks some. The sample includes about 78,000 clones, about four fifths of them seen just once. The input for sequencing was CD4+ or CD8+ T cells sorted from blood, taken in a trial of the OX40 agonist ivuxolimab. The receptors come from an adult with an advanced solid tumor such as melanoma, head and neck, liver or kidney cancer.

V gene TRBV6-5 combines with J gene TRBJ1-2; D not certain. Trimming left V 0 bases short and J 4 bases short, with 6 bases between. CDR1 is MNHEY and CDR2 is SVGAGI in the germline V gene. This CDR3 has 13 amino acids. The CDR3: CASSYSPLYGYTF. The CDR3 DNA follows: TGTGCCAGCAGTTACTCTCCCCTCTATGGCTACACCTTC.

The chain links TRBV14 to TRBJ1-2; D perhaps matches TRBD1 (6 bases). The CDR3 spans 14 residues. Looked up from germline, CDR1 is SGHDN and CDR2 is FVKESK. The V end lost 2 bases, the J end lost 6 bases, and 13 bases lay between the germline ends. This chain's CDR3 is CASSQLQGLDGYTF. The CDR3 DNA reads TGTGCCAGCAGCCAATTACAGGGTTTGGATGGCTACACCTTC.

The genes are TRBV19 and TRBJ2-7, with D perhaps given as TRBD1 or TRBD2 (5 bases each). V was pared by 4 bases and J by 6 bases, with 16 bases between. The CDR3 is 14 residues long. In germline, CDR1 is LNHDA, CDR2 SQIVND (reference sequence). CDR3 sequence (DNA): TGTGCCAGTAGTAGAAACCGGGACGGAGGCGAGCAGTACTTC. Translated: CASSRNRDGGEQYF.

This clone was counted a few times. The rearrangement uses TRBV2 and TRBJ1-1; 9 bases are a match to TRBD1. This CDR3 spans 12 amino acids. Germline V gene sequence: CDR1 SNHLY, CDR2 FYNNEI. After removal of 4 bases from V and 11 bases from J, the junction contained 5 bases not matched to a gene. CDR3 DNA sequence: TGTGCCAGCAGTGGTAACAGGGGGCCGGCTTTCTTT. Amino acid sequence: CASSGNRGPAFF.

This clone was found once. The chain links TRBV27 to TRBJ2-3, with D hard to call. Germline V lookup: CDR1 MNHEY, CDR2 SMNVEV (reference sequence). V was clipped by 7 bases and J by 1 base, with 21 bases between them. The CDR3 spans 17 residues. CDR3 sequence (DNA): TGTGCCAGCACCCCGTATTCGGGCCCCCAACGCACAGATACGCAGTATTTT. Encoded protein: CASTPYSGPQRTDTQYF.

The chain combines TRBV7-2 with TRBJ1-2, with 8 bases that match TRBD1. Losses at the gene ends were 5 bases for V and 13 bases for J; bases not matched to a gene: 6. This CDR3 has 11 residues. Germline assignment: CDR1 SGHTA and CDR2 FQGNSA. The chain's CDR3 is CASSTTGGSTF. The CDR3 DNA follows: TGTGCCAGCAGCACTACAGGGGGTTCCACCTTC.

In its sample, this clone was seen a few times. The rearrangement links TRBV5-4 to TRBJ2-7, with 9 positions matching TRBD1. Trimming cost V 1 base and J 2 bases; bases outside gene matches: 7. This CDR3 comprises 16 residues. Germline lookup yields CDR1 SGHNT and CDR2 YYREEE (reference sequence). Written as DNA, the CDR3 is TGTGCCAGCAGCTTGCGAAAGACAGGGGGGGCCTACGAGCAGTACTTC. Its protein product is CASSLRKTGGAYEQYF.

The CDR3 sequence: CASSVEAGTPGETQYF. The CDR3 DNA is TGTGCCAGCAGCGTTGAGGCCGGGACTCCCGGGGAGACCCAGTACTTC. The chain links TRBV9 to TRBJ2-5, with a weak D call TRBD2 (6 bases). Germline loops: CDR1 SGDLS, CDR2 YYNGEE. This CDR3 has 16 residues. V lost 2 bases and J 5 bases, leaving 19 bases between the germline ends.

The chain has TRBV5-1 and TRBJ1-4; D remains ambiguous. Per germline, CDR1 SGHRS and CDR2 YFSETQ. The CDR3 covers 16 residues. V lost 0 bases to trimming and J lost 5 bases, with 14 bases between them. The CDR3, as DNA: TGCGCCAGCAGCTTGGCCGGAACGGTCGAAAATGAAAAACTGTTTTTT. Amino acid sequence: CASSLAGTVENEKLFF.

A few counts support this clone. The junction differs from germline at one of its ends, possibly a read error. The rearrangement joins TRBV30 to TRBJ2-7, with 12 bases lining up with TRBD2. CDR3 length equals 18 residues. From germline, CDR1 is GTSNPN and CDR2 SVGIG (reference sequence). CDR3: CAWSVPQLAGGPSHEQYF. CDR3 DNA sequence: TGTGCCTGGAGTGTACCCCAACTAGCGGGAGGACCCTCCCACGAGCAGTACTTC.

This clone was observed a single time. The chain links TRBV7-9 to TRBJ2-3; TRBD2 matches at 11 bases. The CDR3 length is 15 residues. The germline CDR1 and CDR2 sequences are SEHNR and FQNEAQ (reference sequence). J gave up 4 bases and V 6 bases, and 6 bases lay outside the gene matches. CDR3 bases: TGTGCCAGCAGTTATAGCGGGAGGGCCCCAGATACGCAGTATTTT. Residues: CASSYSGRAPDTQYF. Full variable domain (outside the CDR3, taken from reference TRBV7-9 and TRBJ2-3): DTGVSQNPRHKITKRGQNVTFRCDPISEHNRLYWYRQTLGQGPEFLTYFQNEAQLEKSRLLSDRFSAERPKGSFSTLEIQRTEQGDSAMYLCASSYSGRAPDTQYFGPGTRLTVL.

The genes are TRBV18 and TRBJ2-4; tentatively, D is TRBD2 (5 bases). The V and J ends lost 3 bases and 3 bases respectively, with 18 bases between them. Germline assignment: CDR1 KGHSH and CDR2 LQKENI. The CDR3 is 17 amino acids. DNA for the CDR3: TGTGCCAGCTCACCGCCCCTCGGTACTAGTGACAAAAACATTCAGTACTTC. Amino acids: CASSPPLGTSDKNIQYF.

This clone has a single count. This rearrangement joins TRBV6-5 to TRBJ2-1; no clear D. CDR3 length equals 16 residues. V was pared by 4 bases and J by 4 bases, with 17 bases between. CDR1 is MNHEY, CDR2 SVGAGI, per germline. CDR3: CASSLIWQKEYNEQFF. For the CDR3, the DNA is TGTGCCAGCAGTTTAATATGGCAAAAGGAGTACAATGAGCAGTTCTTC.

V is TRBV5-4 and J is TRBJ1-2, with no clear D. Germline V CDR1 and CDR2: SGHNT, YYREEE (reference sequence). The V end was cut by 0 bases, the J end by 6 bases, with 12 bases between. This CDR3 has 14 residues. CDR3: CASSLARGSDGYTF. The CDR3 nucleotides are TGTGCCAGCAGCTTGGCGCGGGGATCCGATGGCTACACCTTC. The full variable domain, with the rest looked up from reference TRBV5-4 and TRBJ1-2, is ETGVTQSPTHLIKTRGQQVTLRCSSQSGHNTVSWYQQALGQGPQFIFQYYREEENGRGNFPPRFSGLQFPNYSSELNVNALELDDSALYLCASSLARGSDGYTFGSGTRLTVV.

The genes are TRBV19 and TRBJ2-1, with D tentatively TRBD1 or TRBD2 (6 bases each). Germline V lookup: CDR1 LNHDA, CDR2 SQIVND (reference sequence). CDR3 size: 13 residues. V was shortened by 2 bases and J by 8 bases, with 10 bases between the two germline ends. The DNA for the CDR3 is TGTGCCAGTAGTATAAGAAGGGGGGATGAGCAGTTCTTC. Translated: CASSIRRGDEQFF.

This sequence joins TRBV5-5 and TRBJ1-5, with a tentative D call TRBD1 (6 bases). Germline CDR1 and CDR2: SGHKS and YYEKEE (reference sequence). Trimming took 0 bases from V and 2 from J, leaving 6 bases between them. The CDR3 contains 14 residues. This CDR3 reads CASSLEGGNQPQHF. The CDR3 DNA is TGTGCCAGCAGCTTGGAGGGGGGCAATCAGCCCCAGCATTTT.

The chain couples TRBV6-1 to TRBJ2-7, with D possibly being TRBD1 or TRBD2 (6 bases each). Germline V gene sequence: CDR1 MNHNS, CDR2 SASEGT. The CDR3 extends over 14 amino acids. Trimming removed 8 bases from V and 0 bases from J, with 14 bases in between. The CDR3 DNA reads TGTGCCAGCGGGAGGACAGCTGGCTCCTACGAGCAGTACTTC. This encodes CASGRTAGSYEQYF.

V and J are TRBV4-1 and TRBJ2-7; 15 nucleotides agree with TRBD2. The CDR3 totals 19 residues. The germline V gene encodes CDR1 MGHRA and CDR2 YSYEKL. J was trimmed by 2 bases and V by 2 bases; bases with no gene match: 10. The CDR3 here is CASSQIGLAGGKNTYEQYF. The CDR3 nucleotides are TGCGCCAGCAGCCAAATAGGACTAGCGGGAGGGAAGAACACCTACGAGCAGTACTTC.